This is a list of T cell receptor beta chains from one sample in a study of blood T cell repertoires in COVID-19. TCRdb's copy holds only in-frame clones and misses some; the assay was immunoSEQ multiplex PCR. The data contain 250,000 to 300,000 clones, over 65% of them singletons. Sample: peripheral blood. The receptor set was obtained from a man aged 60 to 69 who had recovered from COVID-19. Both conserved end residues are trimmed from each CDR3. The order of the fields is D gene, V gene, J gene, CDR3 protein. The D gene is left open where the match is weak.

>TRBD1|TRBV6-5|TRBJ1-5
ASRTGKEPQH
>.|TRBV28|TRBJ1-3
ASSLAHNTIY
>TRBD2|TRBV3-1/TRBV3-2|TRBJ2-7
ASSPWGLAGVYEQY
>.|TRBV28|TRBJ2-1
ASSSRAYHPYNEQF
>.|TRBV11-2|TRBJ2-5
ASSLAVGQETQY
>.|TRBV2|TRBJ1-6
ASSPPRGGLSPLH
>.|TRBV5-1|TRBJ1-5
ASSLDSPNQPQH
>.|TRBV14|TRBJ2-5
ASSQVQGKEETQY
>TRBD1|TRBV5-1|TRBJ2-7
ASSLRTGKTYEQY
>TRBD2|TRBV13|TRBJ2-5
ASSLMASGGPSQETQY
>.|TRBV11-2|TRBJ1-1
ASSSRGGTEAF
>TRBD1|TRBV19|TRBJ2-6
ASTPTGISGANVLT
>TRBD1|TRBV20-1|TRBJ1-5
SASGQGGNQPQH
>.|TRBV2|TRBJ1-5
ASSEERRQPQH
>TRBD1|TRBV7-2|TRBJ1-5
ASSTGQGRNQPQH
>.|TRBV9|TRBJ2-1
ASSVEGRDSSYNEQF
>TRBD2|TRBV9|TRBJ2-3
ASREKTSGRNTQY
>.|TRBV14|TRBJ1-1
ASSQVYGGTEAF
>.|TRBV5-1|TRBJ1-5
ASSEGANQPQH